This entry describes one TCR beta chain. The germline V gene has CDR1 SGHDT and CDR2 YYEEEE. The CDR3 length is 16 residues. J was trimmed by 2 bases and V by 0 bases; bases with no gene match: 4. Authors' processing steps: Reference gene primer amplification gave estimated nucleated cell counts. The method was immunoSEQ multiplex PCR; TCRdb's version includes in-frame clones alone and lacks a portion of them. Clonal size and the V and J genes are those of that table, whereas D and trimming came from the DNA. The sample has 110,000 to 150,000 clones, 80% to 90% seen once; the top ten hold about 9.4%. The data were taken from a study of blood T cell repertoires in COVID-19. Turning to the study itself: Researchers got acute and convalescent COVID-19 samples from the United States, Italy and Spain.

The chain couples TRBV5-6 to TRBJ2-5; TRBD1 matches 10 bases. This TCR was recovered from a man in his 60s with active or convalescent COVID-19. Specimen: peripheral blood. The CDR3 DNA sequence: TGTGCCAGCAGCTTGGTCTTGGGACAGGGGCAAGAGACCCAGTACTTC. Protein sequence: CASSLVLGQGQETQYF.